Presented here are 9 T cell receptor beta chains from one specimen sequenced in a study of Ad26.COV2.S vaccination and SARS-CoV-2 variants. Treatment specified: over 15 received Ad26.COV2.S at low or high dose, single or two shots; a few received placebo; per-sample allocation not given. Samples analyzed were those drawn on day 63 after the first vaccine or placebo injection. Sequenced by immunoSEQ multiplex PCR; TCRdb stores in-frame clones only, minus some. The sample consists of about 680,000 clones, 70% to 90% of them appearing once. The sequencing used peripheral blood, collected in a trial of Ad26.COV2.S vaccine versus placebo. The receptors come from a person aged 18 to 65 who received the Ad26.COV2.S COVID-19 vaccine or a placebo.

This clone was observed a handful of times. The CDR3 coding sequence is TGCAGCTTCTCCGGGACCAGCTCCTACGAGCAGTACTTC. This sequence encodes CSFSGTSSYEQYF. J is TRBJ2-7 and V is TRBV29-1; D assignment may be TRBD1 or TRBD2 (5 bases each). The ends were cut back, 8 bases at V and 0 bases at J, with 14 bases in the middle. This CDR3 contains 13 residues. Germline V gene lookup returns CDR1 SQVTM and CDR2 ANQGSEA.

This clone was picked up a small number of times. The gene calls are TRBV4-3 and TRBJ2-5; TRBD1 matches at 7 bases. Germline trimming cut 2 bases from V and 2 bases from J; bases unmatched to any gene: 5. CDR1 and CDR2 (germline): LGHNA, YSLEER. The CDR3 totals 15 residues. The CDR3 loop reads CASSQTPDRQETQYF. DNA of the CDR3: TGCGCCAGCAGCCAAACTCCGGACAGGCAAGAGACCCAGTACTTC.

The chain is built from TRBV5-4 and TRBJ2-7; 7 bases are a match to TRBD2. The CDR3 extends over 13 amino acids. The V segment lost 0 bases and the J segment 6 bases; nucleotides outside the gene matches: 3. Germline V lookup: CDR1 SGHNT, CDR2 YYREEE (reference sequence). The CDR3 loop is CASSLGGGLEQYF. CDR3 DNA sequence: TGTGCCAGCAGCTTGGGGGGAGGGCTCGAGCAGTACTTC. The full variable domain, with the rest looked up from reference TRBV5-4 and TRBJ2-7, is ETGVTQSPTHLIKTRGQQVTLRCSSQSGHNTVSWYQQALGQGPQFIFQYYREEENGRGNFPPRFSGLQFPNYSSELNVNALELDDSALYLCASSLGGGLEQYFGPGTRLTVT.

The chain couples TRBV19 to TRBJ2-1; D call uncertain. V shed 6 bases and J shed 2 bases, with 17 bases lying between them. The CDR3 has 16 residues. Germline CDR1 LNHDA, CDR2 SQIVND (reference sequence). CDR3 protein: CASSLPVATTYNEQFF. DNA for the CDR3: TGTGCCAGTAGCCTTCCGGTAGCCACCACCTACAATGAGCAGTTCTTC.

Here the CDR3 reads CASSQVLAETQYF. The CDR3 nucleotides read TGTGCCAGCAGCCAAGTCCTAGCGGAGACCCAGTACTTC. The rearrangement joins TRBV3-1 (or the pseudogene TRBV3-2) to TRBJ2-5; tentative D call: TRBD2 (6 bases). CDR1 LGHDT and CDR2 YNNKEL come from the germline V gene (reference sequence). The CDR3 totals 13 residues. The ends were cut back, 1 base at V and 5 bases at J, with 8 bases in the middle.

The chain combines TRBV27 with TRBJ2-7, with D hard to call. V was cut by 0 bases and J by 4 bases, with 16 bases left in between. The CDR3 sequence is 16 residues long. CDR1 is MNHEY, CDR2 SMNVEV, per germline (reference sequence). For the CDR3, the DNA is TGTGCCAGCAGTTTATCGGGCGTCTGGGGTGGATACGAGCAGTACTTC. It codes for CASSLSGVWGGYEQYF.

A note on this clone: This sample also contains other DNA sequences that code for the same CDR3. The CDR3 region has the DNA TGTGCCAGCAGTCCTGCCGGGTACGAGCAGTACTTC. Amino acid sequence: CASSPAGYEQYF. V gene TRBV27 combines with J gene TRBJ2-7, with D uncertain. Per the germline V gene, CDR1 is MNHEY and CDR2 is SMNVEV (reference sequence). This CDR3 comprises 12 residues. Trimming removed 5 bases at V and 4 bases at J, with 9 bases between.

The chain links TRBV6-2 or TRBV6-3 to TRBJ1-5; D uncertain. Deletions cut 6 bases from V and 6 bases from J, with 15 bases between. This CDR3 spans 14 amino acids. Looked up from germline, CDR1 is MNHEY and CDR2 is SVGEGT. CDR3 nucleotide sequence: TGTGCCAGCAGCCCGGCCGGAACCACTCAGCCCCAGCATTTT. It yields the protein CASSPAGTTQPQHF.

The rearrangement links TRBV2 to TRBJ1-1; a possible D gene is TRBD1 (5 bases). Germline V gene lookup returns CDR1 SNHLY and CDR2 FYNNEI. Trimming removed 9 bases from V and 1 base from J, with 9 bases in between. This CDR3 contains 12 residues. The CDR3 DNA sequence: TGTGCCAGGGGACTGCAGAACACTGAAGCTTTCTTT. Amino acid sequence: CARGLQNTEAFF. The whole variable domain, remainder taken from reference TRBV2 and TRBJ1-1, is EPEVTQTPSHQVTQMGQEVILRCVPISNHLYFYWYRQILGQKVEFLVSFYNNEISEKSEIFDDQFSVERPDGSNFTLKIRSTKLEDSAMYFCARGLQNTEAFFGQGTRLTVV.